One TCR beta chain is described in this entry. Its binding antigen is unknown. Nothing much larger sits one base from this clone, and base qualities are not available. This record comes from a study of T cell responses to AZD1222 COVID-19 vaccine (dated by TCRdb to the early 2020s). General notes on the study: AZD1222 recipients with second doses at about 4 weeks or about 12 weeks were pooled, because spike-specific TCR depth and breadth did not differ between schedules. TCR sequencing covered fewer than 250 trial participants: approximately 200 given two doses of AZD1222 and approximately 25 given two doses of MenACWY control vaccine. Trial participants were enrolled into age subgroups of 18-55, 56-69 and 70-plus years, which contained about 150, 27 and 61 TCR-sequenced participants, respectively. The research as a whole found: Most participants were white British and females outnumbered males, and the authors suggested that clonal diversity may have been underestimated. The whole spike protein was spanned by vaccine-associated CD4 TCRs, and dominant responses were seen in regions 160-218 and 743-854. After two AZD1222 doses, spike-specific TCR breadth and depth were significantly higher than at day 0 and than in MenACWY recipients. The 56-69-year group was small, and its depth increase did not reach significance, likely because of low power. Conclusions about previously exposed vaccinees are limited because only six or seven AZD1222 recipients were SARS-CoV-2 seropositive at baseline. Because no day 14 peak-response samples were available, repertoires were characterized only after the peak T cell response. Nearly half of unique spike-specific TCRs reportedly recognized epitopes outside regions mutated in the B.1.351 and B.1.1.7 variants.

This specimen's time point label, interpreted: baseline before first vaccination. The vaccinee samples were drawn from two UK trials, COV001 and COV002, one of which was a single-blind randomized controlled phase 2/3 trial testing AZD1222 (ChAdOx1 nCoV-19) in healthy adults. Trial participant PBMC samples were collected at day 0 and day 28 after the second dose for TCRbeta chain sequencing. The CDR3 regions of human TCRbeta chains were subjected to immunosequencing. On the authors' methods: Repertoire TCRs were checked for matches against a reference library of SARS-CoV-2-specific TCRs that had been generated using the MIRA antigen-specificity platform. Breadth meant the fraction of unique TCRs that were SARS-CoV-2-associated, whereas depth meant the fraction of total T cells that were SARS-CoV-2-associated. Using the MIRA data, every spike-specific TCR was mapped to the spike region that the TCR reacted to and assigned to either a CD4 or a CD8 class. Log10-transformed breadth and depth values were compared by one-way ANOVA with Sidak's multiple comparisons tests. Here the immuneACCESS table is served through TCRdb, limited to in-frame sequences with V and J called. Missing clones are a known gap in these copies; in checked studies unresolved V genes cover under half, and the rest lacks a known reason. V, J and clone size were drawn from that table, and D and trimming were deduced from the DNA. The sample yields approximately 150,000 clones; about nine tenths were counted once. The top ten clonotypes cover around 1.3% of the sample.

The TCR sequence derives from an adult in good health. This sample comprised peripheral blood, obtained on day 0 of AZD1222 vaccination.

The CDR3 corresponds to CATSRGPGNQPQHF. The nucleotide sequence reads as follows: TGTGCCACCAGCAGAGGGCCAGGCAATCAGCCCCAGCATTTT. The chain links TRBV15 with TRBJ1-5, with the D segment identity uncertain. CDR1 and CDR2, looked up from the germline V gene (reference sequence), are LNHNV and YYDKDF. At the junction V is shortened by 1 base and J by 2 bases, with 6 bases in between. The CDR3 runs 14 residues from the cysteine to the phenylalanine. Only the CDR3 part of the read is kept: 42 bases, read in frame from the first base. Reference TRBV15 and TRBJ1-5 proteins supply the regions before and after the CDR3; the full variable domain is: DAMVIQNPRYQVTQFGKPVTLSCSQTLNHNVMYWYQQKSSQAPKLLFHYYDKDFNNEADTPDNFQSRRPNTSFCFLDIRSPGLGDTAMYLCATSRGPGNQPQHFGDGTRLSIL.